The 25 T cell receptor beta chains reported below all come from one sample, sequenced in a study of T cell clones after liver transplantation. Repertoires were generated with immunoSEQ multiplex PCR, while TCRdb's copy carries only in-frame clones and drops some. This sample has tens of thousands of clones, with 65% to 75% found just once. The source was CD4+ T cells from blood, collected before liver transplant. These receptors came from a human donor who received a liver transplant.

Only one count was recorded for this clone. V is TRBV5-1 and J is TRBJ1-4, with D unclear. CDR3 length: 14 amino acids. Deletions cut 4 bases from V and 8 bases from J, with 15 bases between. CDR1 is SGHRS and CDR2 is YFSETQ in the germline V gene. CDR3 nucleotides: TGCGCCAGCAGCGATCGAGAACCTGCGGAAAAACTGTTTTTT. Translating gives CASSDREPAEKLFF.

J is TRBJ2-5 and V is TRBV7-9; 8 bases agree with TRBD1. The trim removed 4 bases at V and 0 bases at J, leaving 4 bases unmatched. CDR1 and CDR2 from the germline V gene are SEHNR and FQNEAQ (reference sequence). The CDR3 covers 15 residues. DNA for the CDR3: TGTGCCAGCAGCTGGGGGACAGGCTACCAAGAGACCCAGTACTTC. This gives the protein CASSWGTGYQETQYF.

The V gene is TRBV6-6, the J gene TRBJ2-5; 12 nucleotides align to TRBD2. Losses at the gene ends were 4 bases for V and 2 bases for J; bases not matched to a gene: 5. CDR3 size: 16 residues. Germline CDR1 MNHNY, CDR2 SVGAGI (reference sequence). This chain's CDR3 is CASSFRLAGAQETQYF. CDR3 bases: TGTGCCAGCAGTTTCCGACTAGCGGGGGCTCAAGAGACCCAGTACTTC.

V usage is TRBV6-5 and J usage is TRBJ2-3; no firm D call. In germline, CDR1 is MNHEY, CDR2 SVGAGI. The V end lost 4 bases, the J end lost 5 bases, and 10 bases lay between the germline ends. The CDR3 has 13 residues. CDR3 residues: CASSLVARDTQYF. The CDR3, as DNA: TGTGCCAGCAGTTTGGTAGCCCGAGATACGCAGTATTTT.

The genes are TRBV28 and TRBJ2-7; TRBD2 is a possible D gene (6 bases). The V gene's germline CDR1 is MDHEN and CDR2 SYDVKM. The CDR3 covers 15 residues. The V end lost 6 bases, the J end lost 4 bases, and 19 bases lay between the germline ends. The CDR3 loop reads CASRAGRGYGYEQYF. The CDR3, as DNA: TGTGCCAGCAGGGCCGGGCGGGGTTACGGGTACGAGCAGTACTTC.

The chain couples TRBV28 to TRBJ1-6; a possible D gene is TRBD1 (5 bases). Trimming cost V 5 bases and J 11 bases, with 16 bases left between them. The CDR3 runs 14 residues. Germline values: CDR1 MDHEN, CDR2 SYDVKM. The CDR3 loop is CASSPWAGNTPLHF. The CDR3 region has the DNA TGTGCCAGCAGTCCGTGGGCAGGGAACACACCCCTCCACTTT.

This sequence joins TRBV28 and TRBJ2-5; 8 bases fit TRBD2. V lost 6 bases to trimming and J lost 5 bases; unmatched junction nucleotides: 14. This CDR3 has 16 amino acids. The V gene's germline CDR1 is MDHEN and CDR2 SYDVKM. CDR3 sequence reads: CASSPRGGGRGETQYF. Written as DNA, the CDR3 is TGTGCCAGCAGCCCGAGGGGCGGGGGGCGAGGGGAGACCCAGTACTTC.

This chain joins TRBV18 and TRBJ2-1; tentatively, D is TRBD1 (6 bases). V lost 2 bases, J lost 2 bases, and 13 bases lay in between. Germline V gene data show CDR1 as KGHSH and CDR2 as LQKENI. This CDR3 is 16 amino acids long. The chain's CDR3 is CASSPNRDTPYNEQFF. The CDR3 coding sequence is TGTGCCAGCTCACCAAACCGGGACACCCCCTACAATGAGCAGTTCTTC.

The genes are TRBV19 and TRBJ1-1; D gene unclear. V was pared by 1 base and J by 1 base, with 7 bases between. The CDR3 runs 14 residues. Germline loops: CDR1 LNHDA, CDR2 SQIVND (reference sequence). CDR3 DNA sequence: TGTGCCAGTAGTATAGGAGTTGGGAACACTGAAGCTTTCTTT. Its translation is CASSIGVGNTEAFF.

With respect to this clone: Additional DNA sequences in this sample encode the identical CDR3. This chain uses TRBV18 with TRBJ2-2; TRBD1 aligns across 8 bases. Germline V gives CDR1 KGHSH, CDR2 LQKENI. V shed 3 bases and J 3 bases; nucleotides not matched to a gene: 6. This CDR3 is built from 16 residues. CDR3 amino acids: CASSPPTGVDTGELFF. In nucleotides, the CDR3 is TGTGCCAGCTCACCCCCGACAGGGGTAGACACCGGGGAGCTGTTTTTT.

The V call is TRBV6-6, the J call TRBJ1-5; 7 bases are a match to TRBD1. The CDR3 runs 13 residues. J lost 4 bases, V lost 7 bases, and 4 bases had no gene match. Germline CDR1 MNHNY, CDR2 SVGAGI (reference sequence). In DNA form, the CDR3 reads TGTGCCAGCACCCTGGGACAGAATCAGCCCCAGCATTTT. Amino acids: CASTLGQNQPQHF.

This clone was seen only once. The V call is TRBV28, the J call TRBJ2-6; TRBD2 matches at 8 bases. CDR3 length equals 16 residues. CDR1 and CDR2 from the germline V gene are MDHEN and SYDVKM. With 8 bases clipped from V and 1 base from J, the junction kept 7 bases outside the gene matches. The CDR3: CASATSAFSGANVLTF. The CDR3 DNA reads as TGTGCCAGCGCGACTAGCGCGTTTTCTGGGGCCAACGTCCTGACTTTC. Using reference TRBV28 and TRBJ2-6 for the parts outside the CDR3, the full variable domain is DVKVTQSSRYLVKRTGEKVFLECVQDMDHENMFWYRQDPGLGLRLIYFSYDVKMKEKGDIPEGYSVSREKKERFSLILESASTNQTSMYLCASATSAFSGANVLTFGAGSRLTVL.

CDR3 residues: CASSDGDRVGDTQYF. As DNA, the CDR3 is TGTGCCAGCAGCGATGGGGACAGGGTGGGAGATACGCAGTATTTT. The genes are TRBV5-5 and TRBJ2-3; the match to TRBD1 covers 9 bases. The junction had 8 bases not matched to a gene; V was cut back by 4 bases and J by 5 bases. The CDR3 contains 15 residues. Germline V gene sequence: CDR1 SGHKS, CDR2 YYEKEE (reference sequence).

The chain carries TRBV28 and TRBJ1-5; D possibly corresponds to TRBD1 (6 bases). Between the trimmed V and J ends, which lost 3 bases and 4 bases, there was a span of 10 bases. The CDR3 consists of 14 residues. Germline V gives CDR1 MDHEN, CDR2 SYDVKM. For the CDR3, the DNA is TGTGCCAGCAGTTTGGACAGTGGGAATCAGCCCCAGCATTTT. Translated: CASSLDSGNQPQHF.

This rearrangement joins TRBV15 to TRBJ1-2; 10 bases agree with TRBD1. CDR1 is LNHNV, CDR2 YYDKDF, per germline (reference sequence). This CDR3 spans 16 amino acids. Unmatched junction bases numbered 4, after V lost 1 base and J lost 2 bases. CDR3 loop: CATSRATGQGNYGYTF. CDR3 sequence (DNA): TGTGCCACCAGCAGAGCGACGGGACAGGGGAACTATGGCTACACCTTC.

The CDR3 region has the DNA TGTGCCAGCAGTGATCTACCCCAGGGCACCGGGGAGCTGTTTTTT. The encoded protein is CASSDLPQGTGELFF. V is TRBV2 and J is TRBJ2-2; D may be TRBD1 (5 bases). With 3 bases removed from V and 4 bases from J, the gap between germline ends came to 12 bases. CDR3 size: 15 residues. CDR1 is SNHLY, CDR2 FYNNEI, per germline.

V usage is TRBV28 and J usage is TRBJ2-7; no clear D gene. The CDR3 extends over 16 amino acids. Looked up from germline, CDR1 is MDHEN and CDR2 is SYDVKM. V dropped 1 base and J dropped 7 bases, with 20 bases sitting between them. CDR3 coding DNA: TGTGCCAGCAGTTTATATAACCAGGCAACTTTTTTAGAGCAGTACTTC. Amino acid sequence: CASSLYNQATFLEQYF.

J is TRBJ2-3 and V is TRBV5-1, with 8 bases aligning to TRBD1. Germline-derived CDR1 and CDR2 are SGHRS and YFSETQ. With 0 bases clipped from V and 1 base from J, the junction kept 7 bases outside the gene matches. This CDR3 has 17 amino acids. The CDR3 region has the DNA TGCGCCAGCAGCTTGGAGGGTCGCAGGGGGCGCACAGATACGCAGTATTTT. Translated: CASSLEGRRGRTDTQYF.

The V call is TRBV11-1, the J call TRBJ1-5, with TRBD1 identical over 9 bases. Germline CDR1 SGHAT, CDR2 FQDESV (reference sequence). The CDR3 has 16 residues. V lost 5 bases and J lost 4; bases outside the gene matches: 9. CDR3 loop: CASSMGGQGMNQPQHF. The CDR3 nucleotides are TGTGCCAGCAGCATGGGGGGACAGGGTATGAATCAGCCCCAGCATTTT. Supplemented by reference TRBV11-1 and TRBJ1-5, the full variable domain reads EAEVAQSPRYKITEKSQAVAFWCDPISGHATLYWYRQILGQGPELLVQFQDESVVDDSQLPKDRFSAERLKGVDSTLKIQPAELGDSAMYLCASSMGGQGMNQPQHFGDGTRLSIL.

The chain has TRBV25-1 and TRBJ1-2; 8 positions match TRBD1. CDR3 length: 17 residues. Germline V gene lookup returns CDR1 MGHDK and CDR2 SYGVNS. Trimming at V came to 3 bases and at J to 4 bases, leaving 13 bases not matched to a gene. CDR3 region: CASSESGSGGTIYGYTF. The DNA for the CDR3 is TGTGCCAGCAGTGAGTCTGGTTCAGGGGGCACCATCTATGGCTACACCTTC.

This chain links TRBV27 with TRBJ2-1, with 7 bases fitting TRBD1. The CDR3 runs 15 residues. Germline-derived CDR1 and CDR2 are MNHEY and SMNVEV (reference sequence). V shed 5 bases and J 1 base; nucleotides not matched to a gene: 5. The CDR3 DNA is TGTGCCAGCAGTATAATACAGGGGTCCTACAATGAGCAGTTCTTC. This gives the protein CASSIIQGSYNEQFF.

This sequence joins TRBV23-1 and TRBJ2-7; tentative D call: TRBD1 (5 bases). Being an ORF, TRBV23-1 has a function that is uncertain. Trimming stripped 3 bases from V and 5 bases from J, with 14 bases between. The CDR3 has 14 amino acids. The CDR3 loop reads CASSHPDSTHEQYF. CDR3 coding DNA: TGCGCCAGCAGTCACCCCGACAGTACCCACGAGCAGTACTTC.

The J gene is TRBJ1-1, the V gene TRBV7-9; the match to TRBD1 covers 7 bases. Germline CDR1 and CDR2: SEHNR and FQNEAQ (reference sequence). The V and J ends lost 5 bases and 2 bases, in that order; junction bases with no gene match: 5. CDR3 length equals 14 residues. CDR3 sequence: CASSRRQGNTEAFF. CDR3 sequence (DNA): TGTGCCAGCAGCCGACGACAGGGTAACACTGAAGCTTTCTTT.

This clone is deemed medium-sized. The chain combines TRBV7-9 with TRBJ1-6, with unresolved D. The CDR3 has 14 residues. V lost 1 base and J lost 10, with 11 bases in between. Per the germline V gene, CDR1 is SEHNR and CDR2 is FQNEAQ (reference sequence). The CDR3 coding sequence is TGTGCCAGCAGCTTAGGAGGCAGTGGGTCACCCCTCCACTTT. Protein product: CASSLGGSGSPLHF.

The chain carries TRBV4-2 and TRBJ1-4, with TRBD1 matching over 8 bases. The CDR3 runs to 15 residues. Trimming removed 4 bases from V and 5 bases from J; junction bases left unmatched: 6. The germline V gene encodes CDR1 LGHNA and CDR2 YNFKEQ. CDR3 sequence (DNA): TGTGCCAGCAGCCGGGGGGACAGGTTCAATGAAAAACTGTTTTTT. It is translated as CASSRGDRFNEKLFF.